Listed below are T cell receptor beta chains from one sample, sequenced in a study of Graves' ophthalmopathy and Graves' hyperthyroidism. TCRdb used MiXCR to reprocess the multiplex PCR reads, holding one entry per CDR3 protein. The sample consists of 600,000 to 950,000 distinct CDR3 sequences, 40% of them appearing once. The source material was peripheral blood. Source of these receptors: an adult man with Graves' ophthalmopathy. Both conserved end residues are part of each CDR3. D genes are given only for firm matches. Not all rows give a size; the values are once, few, many and, for expanded clones, a class.

d_call | clone_size | j_call | v_call | cdr3_nt | cdr3_aa
TRBD2 | . | TRBJ2-5 | TRBV29-1 | TGCAGCCCTTCGACAGCGGGGTACCAAGAGACCCAGTACTTC | CSPSTAGYQETQYF
. | . | TRBJ2-2 | TRBV19 | TGTGCCAGTAGCCTGACTCCCGGGTTTACCGGGGAGCTGTTTTTT | CASSLTPGFTGELFF
. | many | TRBJ1-1 | TRBV2 | TGTGCCAGCCTACATGGCGGGGCATCCGAAGCTTTCTTT | CASLHGGASEAFF
TRBD1 | few | TRBJ1-5 | TRBV7-8 | TGTGCCAGCAGCAGAGAGACAGGGGATCAGCCCCAGCATTTT | CASSRETGDQPQHF
TRBD1 | many | TRBJ1-2 | TRBV12-3/TRBV12-4 | TGTGCCAGCAGTCCGGGGGACAGGGAATATGGCTACACCTTC | CASSPGDREYGYTF
TRBD1 | . | TRBJ1-4 | TRBV11-2 | TGTGCCAGCAGCATAAGGACAGGAGGAACACTGTTTTTT | CASSIRTGGTLFF
. | . | TRBJ1-1 | TRBV5-1 | TGCGCCAGCAGCTTGTTGGCGGCGAACACTGAAGCTTTCTTT | CASSLLAANTEAFF
TRBD1 | . | TRBJ2-5 | TRBV25-1 | TGTGCCAGCAGCGTTGAAGACAGGGGGACTCAAGAGACCCAGTACTTC | CASSVEDRGTQETQYF
TRBD1 | many | TRBJ1-6 | TRBV12-3/TRBV12-4 | TGTGCCAGCAGCGGACAGGGGAATTCACCCCTCCACTTT | CASSGQGNSPLHF
. | many | TRBJ1-2 | TRBV12-3/TRBV12-4 | TGTGCCAGCAGTTTGGGTCCAATGTATGGCTACACCTTC | CASSLGPMYGYTF
. | many | TRBJ2-7 | TRBV5-1 | TGCGCCAGCAGCTTGGTCGGGAGTTCCTACGAGCAGTACTTC | CASSLVGSSYEQYF
. | many | TRBJ1-3 | TRBV29-1 | TGCAGCGTTGCCACGGGTTCTGGAAACACCATATATTTT | CSVATGSGNTIYF
. | few | TRBJ1-2 | TRBV4-1 | TGCGCCAGCACCCGGGATAACAGCAAAGATAACTATGGCTACACCTTC | CASTRDNSKDNYGYTF
. | . | TRBJ1-1 | TRBV20-1 | TGCAGTGCTAGGCCAGGCGTGAACACTGAAGCTTTCTTT | CSARPGVNTEAFF
. | many | TRBJ1-4 | TRBV10-3 | TGTGCCATCGGGGGGGCGCCAAATGAAAAACTGTTTTTT | CAIGGAPNEKLFF